The table lists the clone carrying this TCR beta chain with a few counts. This entry belongs to a study of blood T cell repertoires in COVID-19. Study at large: Samples representing acute and convalescent COVID-19 were sourced from the United States, Italy and Spain. In each case, the material was cDNA or gDNA derived from T cells, B-cell-depleted T cells, or PBMCs.

In the authors' workflow: Amplification of reference gene primers was used by the study to estimate nucleated cell counts. Using immunoSEQ multiplex PCR, the repertoire was profiled, and TCRdb retains in-frame clones only, with some absent. The V and J calls and clone size come from that table; D and trimming were worked out from the DNA. Here the sample spans about 140,000 clones, about 91% being singletons. This sequence originates from a human donor in a cohort sampled during active COVID-19. The sequencing input was peripheral blood.

The CDR3 here is CASSLELLGAFF. CDR3 nucleotide sequence: TGTGCCAGCAGCTTAGAGCTACTTGGAGCTTTCTTT. The V gene is TRBV7-9, the J gene TRBJ1-1; D uncertain. V lost 1 base and J 10 bases, leaving 10 bases between the germline ends. The germline CDR1 and CDR2 sequences are SEHNR and FQNEAQ (reference sequence). The CDR3 runs to 12 residues.